A single sample is the source of the 15 T cell receptor beta chains below, sequenced in a study of response to subunit inactivated influenza vaccine. TCRdb re-derived calls from the RT-PCR reads in MiXCR, one entry per CDR3 protein. In the table there are around 320,000 distinct CDR3 sequences, roughly 22% of which are singletons. The specimen comprised PBMCs from blood, sampled less than 22 months after vaccination. All receptors come from a man between 50 and 75 years old who received an inactivated influenza vaccine.

The V and J genes are TRBV7-2 and TRBJ1-1, with D tentatively TRBD1 (5 bases). CDR3 size: 14 residues. Trimming left V 1 base short and J 3 bases short, with 9 bases between. Germline CDR1 is SGHTA and CDR2 is FQGNSA. The CDR3 is CASSLVGGDTEAFF. CDR3 bases: TGTGCCAGCAGCTTAGTCGGGGGGGACACTGAAGCTTTCTTT.

The gene calls are TRBV7-2 and TRBJ1-1; 9 bases map to TRBD1. Trimming at V came to 7 bases and at J to 12 bases, leaving 15 bases not matched to a gene. CDR1 is SGHTA and CDR2 is FQGNSA in the germline V gene. This CDR3 comprises 14 residues. This chain's CDR3 is CASKSQDRGLKTFF. The CDR3 coding sequence is TGTGCCAGCAAGTCTCAGGACAGGGGATTGAAGACTTTCTTT.

The chain carries TRBV19 and TRBJ1-5; TRBD1 is a possible D gene (6 bases). The V and J ends lost 10 bases and 0 bases respectively, with 13 bases between them. This CDR3 comprises 14 residues. Per germline, CDR1 LNHDA and CDR2 SQIVND (reference sequence). The CDR3 region is CATAQGHSNQPQHF. CDR3 nucleotides: TGTGCCACCGCGCAGGGACATAGCAATCAGCCCCAGCATTTT.

This clonotype appeared a few times. The CDR3 spells CASSERMAGRTEAFF. Written as DNA, the CDR3 is TGTGCCAGCAGTGAGAGGATGGCAGGGCGAACTGAAGCTTTCTTT. The V and J genes are TRBV2 and TRBJ1-1, with a weak D call TRBD1 (5 bases). Looked up from germline, CDR1 is SNHLY and CDR2 is FYNNEI. Between the trimmed V and J ends, which lost 3 bases and 5 bases, there was a span of 16 bases. The CDR3 totals 15 residues.

Only a few counts were recorded for this clonotype. The gene calls are TRBV5-1 and TRBJ2-2; 9 bases are a match to TRBD1. CDR3 length: 15 residues. Trimming at V came to 2 bases and at J to 5 bases, leaving 4 bases not matched to a gene. Germline V gives CDR1 SGHRS, CDR2 YFSETQ. The CDR3 loop is CASSFSGTGTGELFF. The CDR3 DNA reads TGCGCCAGCAGCTTCTCCGGGACAGGGACCGGGGAGCTGTTTTTT.

This chain links TRBV25-1 with TRBJ1-1; D unclear. V lost 4 bases, J lost 7 bases, and 10 bases lay in between. This CDR3 spans 12 amino acids. The germline V gene encodes CDR1 MGHDK and CDR2 SYGVNS. The chain's CDR3 is CASSAGADEAFF. CDR3 DNA: TGTGCCAGCAGTGCTGGAGCCGATGAAGCTTTCTTT.

At least ten counts were recorded for this clonotype. This chain joins TRBV28 and TRBJ2-1; D is possibly TRBD1 or TRBD2 (5 bases each). The V and J ends lost 3 bases and 10 bases respectively, with 13 bases between them. Germline CDR1 reads MDHEN; CDR2 reads SYDVKM. The CDR3 spans 13 residues. The CDR3 DNA is TGTGCCAGCAGTTTCTGGGGGAAAGGGGAGCAGTTCTTC. Encoded protein: CASSFWGKGEQFF.

The J gene is TRBJ1-1, the V gene TRBV4-1; D might be TRBD1 (5 bases). CDR1 is MGHRA, CDR2 YSYEKL, per germline. This CDR3 contains 15 residues. Between the trimmed V and J ends, which lost 3 bases and 0 bases, there was a span of 11 bases. CDR3 sequence: CASSQTVEMNTEAFF. CDR3 nucleotides: TGCGCCAGCAGCCAGACAGTTGAGATGAACACTGAAGCTTTCTTT.

Ten or more counts support this clonotype. The CDR3 coding sequence is TGCGCCAGCAGCGAACCCCTTAAACGGGACGGAGGGGGAGAGACCCAGTACTTC. Translating gives CASSEPLKRDGGGETQYF. This chain joins TRBV5-1 and TRBJ2-5, with D possibly called TRBD1 or TRBD2 (6 bases each). Germline-derived CDR1 and CDR2 are SGHRS and YFSETQ. There are 18 residues in the CDR3. V was trimmed by 4 bases and J by 4 bases, leaving 26 bases between them.

This chain links TRBV5-1 with TRBJ2-5; a possible D gene is TRBD1 (6 bases). The CDR3 covers 15 residues. Germline V gives CDR1 SGHRS, CDR2 YFSETQ. Deletions cut 4 bases from V and 2 bases from J, with 15 bases between. For the CDR3, the DNA is TGCGCCAGCAGCGACCCAACAGGGTCTCAAGAGACCCAGTACTTC. It encodes CASSDPTGSQETQYF.

The chain employs TRBV28 and TRBJ2-7, with TRBD1 as a possible D gene (6 bases). Germline loops: CDR1 MDHEN, CDR2 SYDVKM. The CDR3 has 14 residues. Trimming cost V 6 bases and J 2 bases, with 14 bases left between them. As DNA, the CDR3 is TGTGCCAGCAGGTATACAGGGAGTGCCTACGAGCAGTACTTC. Protein product: CASRYTGSAYEQYF.

This clonotype was observed a few times. This chain joins TRBV29-1 and TRBJ2-1, with D tentatively TRBD2 (6 bases). Per germline, CDR1 SQVTM and CDR2 ANQGSEA. V lost 4 bases to trimming and J lost 10 bases, with 14 bases between them. This CDR3 is built from 12 residues. Here the CDR3 reads CSVGAGLEEQFF. The CDR3 region has the DNA TGCAGCGTTGGGGCGGGACTCGAGGAGCAGTTCTTC.

This rearrangement joins TRBV29-1 to TRBJ1-2; TRBD1 is a possible D gene (5 bases). Between the trimmed V and J ends, which lost 1 base and 3 bases, there was a span of 12 bases. The CDR3 contains 14 residues. Germline assignment: CDR1 SQVTM and CDR2 ANQGSEA. The CDR3 loop is CSVEAHRSDYGYTF. The CDR3, as DNA: TGCAGCGTTGAAGCCCACAGGTCCGACTATGGCTACACCTTC.

This clonotype was observed at least ten times. The V call is TRBV19, the J call TRBJ2-5; D not resolved. Germline V gives CDR1 LNHDA, CDR2 SQIVND (reference sequence). CDR3 length equals 15 residues. Trimming pared 1 base from V and 2 bases from J, leaving 11 bases between. The CDR3 DNA is TGTGCCAGTAGTATAGCGAGACGTCATCAAGAGACCCAGTACTTC. It specifies CASSIARRHQETQYF.

The chain combines TRBV4-1 with TRBJ1-5; 7 bases agree with TRBD1. CDR1 and CDR2 (germline): MGHRA, YSYEKL. The CDR3 has 15 residues. J was trimmed by 6 bases and V by 4 bases; bases with no gene match: 9. CDR3 bases: TGCGCCAGCAGCCGACAGGGTTATGATAGTCAGCCCCAGCATTTT. Encoded protein: CASSRQGYDSQPQHF.